One and the same sample provided the 15 T cell receptor beta chains below, sequenced in a study of cytomegalovirus exposure and HLA in healthy donors. Vbeta (60) and Jbeta (13) primers were used in the PCR. The table came from immunoSEQ multiplex PCR; TCRdb's copy has only in-frame clones and leaves some out. Of under 200,000 clones in the sample, 70% to 80% are singletons; the top ten hold 13% to 15%. The sample comprised PBMCs. These receptors were collected from a woman under 40 in good health and CMV-seropositive.

The chain links TRBV30 to TRBJ2-3, with TRBD2 matching over 8 bases. This CDR3 spans 16 amino acids. The J segment lost 1 base and the V segment lost 1 base, leaving 7 bases of the junction unmatched. Germline CDR1 GTSNPN, CDR2 SVGIG (reference sequence). In DNA form, the CDR3 reads TGTGCCTGGAGTGACCTTAGCGGGATGGGCACAGATACGCAGTATTTT. This codes for CAWSDLSGMGTDTQYF.

The chain employs TRBV6-1 and TRBJ2-5, with TRBD2 as a possible D gene (5 bases). Trimming stripped 5 bases from V and 1 base from J, with 14 bases between. Germline CDR1 is MNHNS and CDR2 is SASEGT. There are 15 residues in the CDR3. CDR3 in DNA: TGTGCCAGCAGTAACACCGGAGGACTCCAAGAGACCCAGTACTTC. Its protein product is CASSNTGGLQETQYF.

This clone was counted a few times. V usage is TRBV5-1 and J usage is TRBJ2-7; TRBD1 matches 7 bases. The CDR3 is made up of 16 amino acids. Germline-derived CDR1 and CDR2 are SGHRS and YFSETQ. V lost 4 bases, J lost 4 bases, and 14 bases stayed unmatched. The CDR3 reads CASSASPADRVYEQYF. The CDR3 coding sequence is TGCGCCAGCAGCGCCTCTCCCGCCGACAGGGTGTACGAGCAGTACTTC.

The chain joins TRBV7-8 to TRBJ2-2, with D possibly matching TRBD2 (5 bases). V dropped 5 bases and J dropped 6 bases, with 16 bases sitting between them. The CDR3 loop spans 15 amino acids. Looked up from germline, CDR1 is SGHVS and CDR2 is FQNEAQ. This chain's CDR3 is CASSPLGERAGELFF. The CDR3 nucleotides read TGTGCCAGCAGCCCCCTGGGAGAACGGGCCGGGGAGCTGTTTTTT.

The genes are TRBV15 and TRBJ2-7; tentatively, D is TRBD1 (6 bases). This CDR3 has 13 residues. Germline V gives CDR1 LNHNV, CDR2 YYDKDF (reference sequence). The V end was cut by 3 bases, the J end by 3 bases, with 9 bases between. The CDR3 is CATSSGTSYEQYF. CDR3 DNA: TGTGCCACCAGCAGTGGGACAAGCTACGAGCAGTACTTC.

A word on this clone: An end of the junction differs from the germline gene, which may be a read error. This chain links TRBV10-1 with TRBJ2-7, with TRBD1 as a possible D gene (6 bases). The CDR3 runs 12 residues. Looked up from germline, CDR1 is WNHNN and CDR2 is SYGVQD (reference sequence). The CDR3, as DNA: TGCGCCAGCAGTGAAATTAAATTGACAGGACACTTC. Residues: CASSEIKLTGHF.

The chain joins TRBV19 to TRBJ2-7; TRBD1 agrees at 7 bases. The length of the CDR3 is 15 residues. Germline V CDR1 and CDR2: LNHDA, SQIVND (reference sequence). Trimming cost V 1 base and J 2 bases; bases outside gene matches: 5. Here the CDR3 DNA reads TGTGCCAGTAGTATAGCGGCCACAGGGGCCTACGAGCAGTACTTC. Translation gives CASSIAATGAYEQYF.

V gene TRBV19 combines with J gene TRBJ1-1; a possible D gene is TRBD1 (5 bases). Germline CDR1 reads LNHDA; CDR2 reads SQIVND (reference sequence). The CDR3 runs to 9 residues. V shed 11 bases and J shed 8 bases, with 9 bases lying between them. The CDR3 DNA sequence: TGTGCCCGCTGGACAGAAGCTTTCTTT. Its translation: CARWTEAFF. The full variable domain, rest sourced from reference TRBV19 and TRBJ1-1, is DGGITQSPKYLFRKEGQNVTLSCEQNLNHDAMYWYRQDPGQGLRLIYYSQIVNDFQKGDIAEGYSVSREKKESFPLTVTSAQKNPTAFYLCARWTEAFFGQGTRLTVV.

The chain couples TRBV7-9 to TRBJ1-3; D is unresolved. This CDR3 has 17 amino acids. Per germline, CDR1 SEHNR and CDR2 FQNEAQ (reference sequence). V was cut by 3 bases and J by 0 bases, with 15 bases left in between. The CDR3 DNA reads as TGTGCCAGCAGCTTTACGAGGCTCGGCATCTCTGGAAACACCATATATTTT. Translation gives CASSFTRLGISGNTIYF. Variable domain in full (rest from reference TRBV7-9 and TRBJ1-3): DTGVSQNPRHKITKRGQNVTFRCDPISEHNRLYWYRQTLGQGPEFLTYFQNEAQLEKSRLLSDRFSAERPKGSFSTLEIQRTEQGDSAMYLCASSFTRLGISGNTIYFGEGSWLTVV.

This chain connects TRBV6-5 to TRBJ1-5, with D uncertain. The CDR3 sequence is 15 residues long. CDR1 MNHEY and CDR2 SVGAGI come from the germline V gene. Trimming shortened V by 5 bases and J by 0 bases, and 11 bases separated the two germline ends. CDR3 amino acids: CASSHNSNSNQPQHF. In nucleotides, the CDR3 is TGTGCCAGCAGTCACAACAGCAATAGCAATCAGCCCCAGCATTTT.

This chain connects TRBV7-8 to TRBJ2-7, with a tentative D call TRBD1 (6 bases). CDR3 length: 17 amino acids. Trimming left V 0 bases short and J 0 bases short, with 15 bases between. Germline lookup yields CDR1 SGHVS and CDR2 FQNEAQ. The CDR3 loop is CASSLALPGQSSYEQYF. The DNA for the CDR3 is TGTGCCAGCAGCTTAGCCCTTCCAGGACAGTCCTCCTACGAGCAGTACTTC.

V is TRBV27 and J is TRBJ2-7, with TRBD1 matching over 8 bases. The CDR3 runs 17 residues. The germline V gene encodes CDR1 MNHEY and CDR2 SMNVEV (reference sequence). As DNA, the CDR3 is TGTCCCAACTGCGCAGCGGCAGGGGGCGCAAATGCTTACGAGCAGTACTTC. Amino acids: CPNCAAAGGANAYEQYF.

The chain combines TRBV7-2 with TRBJ1-6; 9 nucleotides line up with TRBD1. Trimming removed 4 bases from V and 10 bases from J; junction bases left unmatched: 8. CDR3 length equals 15 residues. Germline V gene sequence: CDR1 SGHTA, CDR2 FQGNSA. The CDR3 DNA sequence: TGTGCCAGCAGCTCAATCCGGGACAGGGAGTCACCCCTCCACTTT. This codes for CASSSIRDRESPLHF.

The gene calls are TRBV7-2 and TRBJ2-3, with 15 bases aligning to TRBD2. The CDR3 runs 19 residues. Losses at the gene ends were 5 bases for V and 3 bases for J; bases not matched to a gene: 12. The germline V gene has CDR1 SGHTA and CDR2 FQGNSA. CDR3 bases: TGTGCCAGCAGCCTCATTAGGACTAGCGGGGGGGCCAAGACAGATACGCAGTATTTT. This gives the protein CASSLIRTSGGAKTDTQYF. The complete variable domain, with remaining parts taken from reference TRBV7-2 and TRBJ2-3, reads GAGVSQSPSNKVTEKGKDVELRCDPISGHTALYWYRQSLGQGLEFLIYFQGNSAPDKSGLPSDRFSAERTGGSVSTLTIQRTQQEDSAVYLCASSLIRTSGGAKTDTQYFGPGTRLTVL.

The chain links TRBV9 to TRBJ2-7, with TRBD1 matching 7 bases. CDR3 size: 14 residues. CDR1 and CDR2 (germline): SGDLS, YYNGEE. V trimming: 2 bases; J trimming: 4 bases; junction bases outside the gene matches: 6. The CDR3 is CASSVGTELYEQYF. Written as DNA, the CDR3 is TGTGCCAGCAGCGTCGGGACAGAGCTGTACGAGCAGTACTTC.